This T cell receptor (delta chain) was captured by sequencing in a study of γδ T cells in repeated Plasmodium falciparum infection. For the study at large: Donors were malaria-exposed Malian children or age- and gender-matched Australian children.

TCRdb re-called the multiplex PCR reads with CATT. The profile shows around 50,000 delta-chain clones, around 1.8% of them singletons. This clone occurred many times. A much more abundant neighbour one base away suggests this may be a read error. Specimen: gamma-delta T cells from blood. The origin of this receptor is a pool of human donors (malaria-infected and uninfected, not separated).

The chain's CDR3 is CALGELRLGRDKLIF. The CDR3 coding sequence is TGTGCTCTTGGGGAACTAAGGCTGGGGAGGGATAAACTCATCTTT. The genes are TRDV1 and TRDJ1; D possibly corresponds to TRDD3 (6 bases). V lost 0 bases to trimming and J lost 5 bases, with 13 bases between them. This CDR3 comprises 15 residues. Germline-derived CDR1 and CDR2 are TSWWSYY and QGS.